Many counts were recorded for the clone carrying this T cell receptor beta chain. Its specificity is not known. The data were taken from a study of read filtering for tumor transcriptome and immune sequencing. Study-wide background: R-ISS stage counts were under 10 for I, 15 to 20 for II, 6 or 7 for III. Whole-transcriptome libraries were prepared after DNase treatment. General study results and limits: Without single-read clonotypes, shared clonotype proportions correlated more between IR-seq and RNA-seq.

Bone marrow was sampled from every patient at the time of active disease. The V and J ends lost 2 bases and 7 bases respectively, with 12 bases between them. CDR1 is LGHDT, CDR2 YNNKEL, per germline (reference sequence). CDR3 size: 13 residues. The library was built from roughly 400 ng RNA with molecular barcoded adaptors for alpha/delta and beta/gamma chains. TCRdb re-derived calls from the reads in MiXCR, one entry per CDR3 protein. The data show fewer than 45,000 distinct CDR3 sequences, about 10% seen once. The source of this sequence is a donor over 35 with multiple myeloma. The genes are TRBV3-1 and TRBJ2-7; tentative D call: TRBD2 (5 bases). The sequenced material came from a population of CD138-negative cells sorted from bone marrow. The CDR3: CASSQLGSGEQYF. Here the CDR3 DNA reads TGTGCCAGCAGCCAACTTGGGAGCGGAGAGCAGTACTTC.